The T cell receptor (beta chain) described here comes from a study of T cell repertoires in cytomegalovirus infection. Study details: TCR beta signatures that were public indicated CMV infection and matching HLA type. Study-wide findings and caveats: Cumulative public TCR beta family frequency identified carriers of CMV plus the relevant HLA.

V was pared by 2 bases and J by 4 bases, with 14 bases between. This CDR3 spans 15 amino acids. Per the germline V gene, CDR1 is LNHDA and CDR2 is SQIVND (reference sequence). This clonotype was counted ten times or more. Its antigen is not known. TCRdb re-called the reads with MiXCR, one entry per CDR3 protein. This table holds 65,000 to 95,000 distinct CDR3 sequences, roughly 3.5% found once. The rearrangement joins TRBV19 to TRBJ1-2; no firm D call. Sequenced material: PBMCs. The source of this sequence is a human donor in good health (CMV status not recorded). Some clones in this sample may be carry-over from other donors' samples. This chain's CDR3 is CASSIRQSALYGYTF. CDR3 coding DNA: TGTGCCAGTAGTATACGGCAGTCTGCCCTCTATGGCTACACCTTC.